These 27 T cell receptor beta chains originate from one sample sequenced in a study of cytomegalovirus exposure and HLA in healthy donors. Sequenced by immunoSEQ multiplex PCR; TCRdb stores in-frame clones only, minus some. Among under 200,000 clones listed, roughly 86% were seen once. Sequencing input: PBMCs. Receptors were obtained from a woman between 18 and 29 years old in good health and CMV-seropositive.

V is TRBV6-5 and J is TRBJ2-7; 11 bases are shared with TRBD2. The CDR3 consists of 15 residues. Per the germline V gene, CDR1 is MNHEY and CDR2 is SVGAGI. V gave up 8 bases and J gave up 3 bases; unmatched junction bases: 9. In DNA, the CDR3 is TGTGCCAGCGGAGACTACGGACTAGCGGGCTACGAGCAGTACTTC. Its translation: CASGDYGLAGYEQYF.

The chain uses TRBV19 and TRBJ2-1; 7 bases agree with TRBD2. The CDR3 covers 14 residues. The V and J ends lost 8 bases and 6 bases, in that order; junction bases with no gene match: 10. Germline assignment: CDR1 LNHDA and CDR2 SQIVND (reference sequence). The CDR3 region is CASHGEGVANEQFF. As DNA, the CDR3 is TGTGCCAGTCATGGGGAGGGAGTTGCCAATGAGCAGTTCTTC.

The chain couples TRBV9 to TRBJ2-5; 14 positions match TRBD2. Looked up from germline, CDR1 is SGDLS and CDR2 is YYNGEE. The trim removed 2 bases at V and 5 bases at J, leaving 2 bases unmatched. This CDR3 region has 15 residues. The CDR3 protein is CASSVGLAGVETQYF. Written as DNA, the CDR3 is TGTGCCAGCAGCGTGGGACTAGCGGGAGTTGAGACCCAGTACTTC.

The genes are TRBV27 and TRBJ1-5; D is unresolved. V lost 4 bases and J lost 2, with 12 bases in between. Germline V lookup: CDR1 MNHEY, CDR2 SMNVEV (reference sequence). This CDR3 is 15 amino acids long. CDR3 in amino acids: CASSSLGIGNQPQHF. The CDR3 coding sequence is TGTGCCAGCAGTTCTCTAGGAATTGGCAATCAGCCCCAGCATTTT.

The chain employs TRBV10-3 and TRBJ1-1, with D maybe TRBD1 (6 bases). Per germline, CDR1 ENHRY and CDR2 SYGVKD. CDR3 length equals 13 residues. The germline V and J ends were trimmed by 11 bases and 3 bases, with 16 bases remaining between them. CDR3 residues: CAVKQGLDTEAFF. CDR3 sequence (DNA): TGTGCCGTTAAACAGGGTCTCGACACTGAAGCTTTCTTT.

This clone has only a few counts. Written as DNA, the CDR3 is TGTGCCAGCAGCGTATTACAGGGTTCCGAGCAGTACTTC. It yields the protein CASSVLQGSEQYF. The genes are TRBV9 and TRBJ2-7; TRBD1 is a possible D gene (6 bases). CDR1 SGDLS and CDR2 YYNGEE come from the germline V gene. This CDR3 is 13 amino acids long. Trimming stripped 1 base from V and 6 bases from J, with 11 bases between.

This clone was found once. J is TRBJ2-5 and V is TRBV18; D call uncertain. The CDR3 totals 13 residues. The germline CDR1 and CDR2 sequences are KGHSH and LQKENI. V was pared by 2 bases and J by 4 bases, with 8 bases between. This chain's CDR3 is CASSPAVLETQYF. The CDR3 coding sequence is TGTGCCAGCTCACCAGCGGTACTAGAGACCCAGTACTTC.

The chain has TRBV19 and TRBJ2-7; weak D call: TRBD2 (6 bases). The V end lost 4 bases, the J end lost 2 bases, and 15 bases lay between the germline ends. Germline CDR1 and CDR2: LNHDA and SQIVND (reference sequence). This CDR3 comprises 15 residues. CDR3 DNA: TGTGCCAGTAGTAAATCGGGGGTGCAACCCTACGAGCAGTACTTC. This sequence encodes CASSKSGVQPYEQYF.

This sequence joins TRBV28 and TRBJ1-5; 9 bases map to TRBD1. This CDR3 comprises 15 residues. With V trimmed by 5 bases and J by 5 bases, 7 bases remained unmatched. Germline V gives CDR1 MDHEN, CDR2 SYDVKM. This CDR3 reads CASSHTGGADQPQHF. The DNA of the CDR3 is TGTGCCAGCAGTCATACAGGGGGCGCGGATCAGCCCCAGCATTTT.

The table lists this clone with a few counts. The chain links TRBV15 to TRBJ1-2, with D possibly being TRBD1 (5 bases). Germline V gene lookup returns CDR1 LNHNV and CDR2 YYDKDF (reference sequence). The V gene lost 5 bases and the J gene lost 4 bases, with 17 bases spanning the gap. The CDR3 has 15 amino acids. The DNA for the CDR3 is TGTGCCACCAGCCCATCCCAAGGGGCTGGCTATGGCTACACCTTC. This translates into CATSPSQGAGYGYTF.

The chain couples TRBV28 to TRBJ1-5; 11 positions agree with TRBD1. CDR1 is MDHEN, CDR2 SYDVKM, per germline. The CDR3 loop spans 12 amino acids. Unmatched junction bases numbered 4, after V lost 11 bases and J lost 7 bases. The CDR3 nucleotides read TGTGCCGGACGGGACAGGGGGCAGCCCCAGCATTTT. This sequence encodes CAGRDRGQPQHF. The whole variable domain, remainder taken from reference TRBV28 and TRBJ1-5, is DVKVTQSSRYLVKRTGEKVFLECVQDMDHENMFWYRQDPGLGLRLIYFSYDVKMKEKGDIPEGYSVSREKKERFSLILESASTNQTSMYLCAGRDRGQPQHFGDGTRLSIL.

V usage is TRBV6-4 and J usage is TRBJ1-2; maybe TRBD1 (5 bases). Germline V gene lookup returns CDR1 MRHNA and CDR2 SNTAGT. The germline V and J ends were trimmed by 3 bases and 6 bases, with 14 bases remaining between them. The CDR3 covers 14 residues. CDR3 nucleotides: TGTGCCAGCAGTGAGGATCGGGGGTCGGATGGCTACACCTTC. It codes for CASSEDRGSDGYTF.

The chain uses TRBV28 and TRBJ2-7; 11 positions match TRBD2. Germline CDR1 is MDHEN and CDR2 is SYDVKM. This CDR3 has 16 residues. The V gene end was trimmed by 5 bases and the J gene end by 5 bases; junction bases not matched to a gene: 11. The DNA of the CDR3 is TGTGCCAGCAGTATCCATCATAGCGGGAGGGCCGACGAGCAGTACTTC. This encodes CASSIHHSGRADEQYF.

In its sample, this clone was seen once. The rearrangement joins TRBV7-2 to TRBJ1-5; D call uncertain. Germline CDR1 reads SGHTA; CDR2 reads FQGNSA. Trimming took off 1 base at V and 4 bases at J, with 14 bases between the two ends. The CDR3 is 16 residues long. This chain's CDR3 is CASSLVRGSPNQPQHF. For the CDR3, the DNA is TGTGCCAGCAGCTTAGTTCGAGGCAGCCCAAATCAGCCCCAGCATTTT. Drawing the rest from reference TRBV7-2 and TRBJ1-5, the complete variable domain is GAGVSQSPSNKVTEKGKDVELRCDPISGHTALYWYRQSLGQGLEFLIYFQGNSAPDKSGLPSDRFSAERTGGSVSTLTIQRTQQEDSAVYLCASSLVRGSPNQPQHFGDGTRLSIL.

The rearrangement links TRBV6-4 to TRBJ1-1, with 9 bases identical to TRBD1. Germline CDR1 and CDR2: MRHNA and SNTAGT. This CDR3 is 16 amino acids long. J was trimmed by 7 bases and V by 3 bases; bases with no gene match: 12. The CDR3 bases are TGTGCCAGCAGTGAAAGCTCGGGACAGGGCCGGATTGAAGCTTTCTTT. As protein: CASSESSGQGRIEAFF.

The chain employs TRBV5-1 and TRBJ2-1, with D possibly matching TRBD2 (6 bases). Germline CDR1 is SGHRS and CDR2 is YFSETQ. Trimming pared 0 bases from V and 6 bases from J, leaving 10 bases between. This CDR3 region has 14 residues. CDR3 nucleotide sequence: TGCGCCAGCAGCTTGGGCGGGACTCTCAATGAGCAGTTCTTC. Encoded protein: CASSLGGTLNEQFF.

V usage is TRBV19 and J usage is TRBJ2-7; 13 bases line up with TRBD2. This CDR3 is built from 18 residues. Germline V gene sequence: CDR1 LNHDA, CDR2 SQIVND (reference sequence). V lost 3 bases to trimming and J lost 0 bases; unmatched junction nucleotides: 8. The CDR3, as DNA: TGTGCCAGTAGTATCTCCGGGACTAGCGGGGCTAGCTCCTACGAGCAGTACTTC. Amino acids: CASSISGTSGASSYEQYF.

The chain combines TRBV6-5 with TRBJ1-1, with D tentatively TRBD1 (5 bases). Germline CDR1 reads MNHEY; CDR2 reads SVGAGI. Trimming left V 2 bases short and J 7 bases short, with 14 bases between. The CDR3 is made up of 14 amino acids. The CDR3 bases are TGTGCCAGCAGTTACACCAGTCTAAGGGGTGAAGCTTTCTTT. This sequence encodes CASSYTSLRGEAFF.

The chain has TRBV13 and TRBJ1-4; D might be TRBD1 (5 bases). The CDR3 consists of 14 residues. Germline V gives CDR1 PRHDT, CDR2 FYEKMQ (reference sequence). The V end was cut by 2 bases, the J end by 7 bases, with 11 bases between. The CDR3: CASSLQGTGEKLFF. In nucleotides, the CDR3 is TGTGCCAGCAGCTTACAGGGAACGGGTGAAAAACTGTTTTTT. The full variable domain, completed using reference TRBV13 and TRBJ1-4, is AAGVIQSPRHLIKEKRETATLKCYPIPRHDTVYWYQQGPGQDPQFLISFYEKMQSDKGSIPDRFSAQQFSDYHSELNMSSLELGDSALYFCASSLQGTGEKLFFGSGTQLSVL.

The J gene is TRBJ2-2, the V gene TRBV4-3; TRBD1 aligns across 9 bases. CDR1 and CDR2 (germline): LGHNA, YSLEER. The CDR3 consists of 16 residues. V dropped 3 bases and J dropped 3; count of bases not matched to a gene: 5. CDR3 coding DNA: TGCGCCAGCAGCCACAAGACAGGGGGGTACACCGGGGAGCTGTTTTTT. Residues: CASSHKTGGYTGELFF.

The CDR3 sequence is CATSRDPGTIYEQYF. CDR3 coding DNA: TGTGCCACCAGCAGAGATCCCGGGACAATCTACGAGCAGTACTTC. V gene TRBV15 combines with J gene TRBJ2-7; D is perhaps TRBD1 (6 bases). This CDR3 region has 15 residues. Deletions cut 0 bases from V and 3 bases from J, with 12 bases between. The germline V gene encodes CDR1 LNHNV and CDR2 YYDKDF (reference sequence).

This clone showed up just a few times. The sample has other DNA sequences that encode this CDR3 too. The chain is built from TRBV10-1 and TRBJ2-7; 13 nucleotides agree with TRBD2. Trimming removed 4 bases from V and 3 bases from J; junction bases left unmatched: 0. CDR1 and CDR2 (germline): WNHNN, SYGVQD (reference sequence). The CDR3 totals 14 residues. CDR3 in amino acids: CASSGTSGSYEQYF. The CDR3 DNA reads as TGCGCCAGCAGTGGGACTAGCGGGAGCTACGAGCAGTACTTC.

The chain is built from TRBV5-5 and TRBJ2-7; no reliable D call. Germline V lookup: CDR1 SGHKS, CDR2 YYEKEE (reference sequence). V was clipped by 0 bases and J by 6 bases, with 4 bases between them. The CDR3 totals 11 residues. The CDR3: CASSLGLEQYF. For the CDR3, the DNA is TGTGCCAGCAGCTTGGGACTCGAGCAGTACTTC.

The gene calls are TRBV9 and TRBJ2-5, with TRBD1 identical over 8 bases. Germline CDR1 is SGDLS and CDR2 is YYNGEE. Trimming took 1 base from V and 1 from J; bases not matched to a gene: 3. The CDR3 contains 15 residues. The DNA for the CDR3 is TGTGCCAGCAGCGTAAGAGGACAGGGCCAAGAGACCCAGTACTTC. Its translation: CASSVRGQGQETQYF.

The genes are TRBV7-2 and TRBJ1-4, with 7 positions matching TRBD1. This CDR3 has 15 amino acids. Germline V lookup: CDR1 SGHTA, CDR2 FQGNSA. After removal of 5 bases from V and 4 bases from J, the junction contained 7 bases not matched to a gene. CDR3 residues: CASSLGQIFNEKLFF. The CDR3 DNA sequence: TGTGCCAGCAGCCTGGGACAGATCTTTAATGAAAAACTGTTTTTT. Looking up the rest from reference TRBV7-2 and TRBJ1-4 gives the full variable domain: GAGVSQSPSNKVTEKGKDVELRCDPISGHTALYWYRQSLGQGLEFLIYFQGNSAPDKSGLPSDRFSAERTGGSVSTLTIQRTQQEDSAVYLCASSLGQIFNEKLFFGSGTQLSVL.

This rearrangement joins TRBV28 to TRBJ2-7; D perhaps matches TRBD1 (6 bases). The CDR3 extends over 14 amino acids. The germline V gene encodes CDR1 MDHEN and CDR2 SYDVKM. The V end lost 5 bases, the J end lost 2 bases, and 13 bases lay between the germline ends. CDR3 DNA sequence: TGTGCCAGCAGTAAACAGGGTTTGACCTACGAGCAGTACTTC. Residues: CASSKQGLTYEQYF.

Concerning this clone: Other DNA sequences within the sample encode an identical CDR3. V gene TRBV19 combines with J gene TRBJ1-1, with D unresolved. Germline V gives CDR1 LNHDA, CDR2 SQIVND (reference sequence). Trimming removed 3 bases at V and 0 bases at J, with 5 bases between. The CDR3 has 13 residues. The CDR3 DNA reads as TGTGCCAGTAGTATCTCAGTGAACACTGAAGCTTTCTTT. It specifies CASSISVNTEAFF.